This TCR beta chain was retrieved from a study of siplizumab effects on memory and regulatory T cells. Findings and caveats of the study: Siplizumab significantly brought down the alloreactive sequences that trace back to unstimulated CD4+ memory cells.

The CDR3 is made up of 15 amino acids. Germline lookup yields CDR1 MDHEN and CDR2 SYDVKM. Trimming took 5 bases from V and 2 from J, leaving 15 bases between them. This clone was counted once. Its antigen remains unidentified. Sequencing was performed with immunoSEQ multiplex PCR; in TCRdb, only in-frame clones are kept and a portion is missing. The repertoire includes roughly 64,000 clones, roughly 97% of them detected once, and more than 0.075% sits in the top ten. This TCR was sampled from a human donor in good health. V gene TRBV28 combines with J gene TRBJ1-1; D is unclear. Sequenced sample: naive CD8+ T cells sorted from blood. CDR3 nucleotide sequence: TGTGCCAGCAGTCCCCATGGGGAGTCTAACACTGAAGCTTTCTTT. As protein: CASSPHGESNTEAFF.